The clone carrying this T cell receptor beta chain showed up just a few times. Its specificity is not known. This sample stems from a study of beta chain features in type 1 diabetes. Findings and caveats of the study: TCRB CDR3s from Type 1 diabetes patients were moderately but significantly shorter in all four CD4+ subsets.

The germline gives CDR1 ENHRY, CDR2 SYGVKD. The ends were cut back, 7 bases at V and 0 bases at J, with 6 bases in the middle. This CDR3 is built from 12 residues. Of the isolated RNA, all was reverse transcribed, and so the sequenced material was expressed TCRB transcripts. This table comes from immunoSEQ multiplex PCR, and its TCRdb copy is limited to in-frame clones, with some not included. The data show a few hundred thousand clones, with over 9% seen just once and less than 0.65% held by the top ten. The chain is built from TRBV10-3 and TRBJ1-1; D is undetermined. This clonotype originated in a man aged 25-40 years with type 1 diabetes. The sequencing sample was made of central memory CD4+ T cells from blood. CDR3 DNA: TGTGCCATCAAATCGTTGAACACTGAAGCTTTCTTT. This sequence encodes CAIKSLNTEAFF.